The text below deals with one T cell receptor (beta chain). The data were obtained in a study of control samples from healthy donors and cancer patients. Sequencing used immunoSEQ multiplex PCR; TCRdb keeps in-frame clones, though not all of them. The sample's table shows 150,000 to 200,000 clones. The receptor was isolated from a woman younger than 45 in good health. Source material: blood.

CDR3 bases: TGTGCCAGCAGTCTTACAGGGCGGGTTGGCTACACCTTC. This sequence encodes CASSLTGRVGYTF. The gene calls are TRBV28 and TRBJ1-2; a weak D match, TRBD1 (6 bases). CDR3 length: 13 residues. Trimming took off 5 bases at V and 7 bases at J, with 14 bases between the two ends. The germline V gene encodes CDR1 MDHEN and CDR2 SYDVKM.